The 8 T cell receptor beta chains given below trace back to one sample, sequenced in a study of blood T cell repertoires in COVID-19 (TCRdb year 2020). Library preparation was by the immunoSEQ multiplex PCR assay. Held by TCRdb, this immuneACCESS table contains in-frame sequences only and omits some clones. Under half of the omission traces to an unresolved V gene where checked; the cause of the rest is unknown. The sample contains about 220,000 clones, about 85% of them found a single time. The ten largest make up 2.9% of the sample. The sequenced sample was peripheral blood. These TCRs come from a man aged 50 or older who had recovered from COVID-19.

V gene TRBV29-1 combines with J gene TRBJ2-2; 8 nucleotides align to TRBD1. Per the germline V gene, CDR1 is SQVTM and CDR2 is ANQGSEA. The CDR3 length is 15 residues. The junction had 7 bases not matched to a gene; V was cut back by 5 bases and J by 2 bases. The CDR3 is CSVINQGANTGELFF. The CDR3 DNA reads TGCAGCGTTATCAACCAGGGGGCCAACACCGGGGAGCTGTTTTTT.

The CDR3 DNA reads as TGTGCCAGCAGTTTGGGGGGAAATGAAAAACTGTTTTTT. Amino acids: CASSLGGNEKLFF. V is TRBV28 and J is TRBJ1-4, with a tentative D call TRBD1 (5 bases). The CDR3 spans 13 residues. Germline V gene lookup returns CDR1 MDHEN and CDR2 SYDVKM. Trimming pared 3 bases from V and 5 bases from J, leaving 7 bases between.

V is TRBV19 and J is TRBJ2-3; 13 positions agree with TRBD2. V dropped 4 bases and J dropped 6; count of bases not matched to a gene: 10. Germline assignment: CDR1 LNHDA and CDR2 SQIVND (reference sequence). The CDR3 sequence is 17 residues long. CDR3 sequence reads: CASSTARLAGGSDTQYF. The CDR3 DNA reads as TGTGCCAGTAGTACTGCCAGACTAGCGGGAGGATCGGATACGCAGTATTTT.

CDR3 in amino acids: CAWSPDRDSNQPQHF. The CDR3 DNA reads as TGTGCCTGGAGTCCCGACAGGGATAGCAATCAGCCCCAGCATTTT. The gene calls are TRBV30 and TRBJ1-5; 7 bases map to TRBD1. Per the germline V gene, CDR1 is GTSNPN and CDR2 is SVGIG (reference sequence). This CDR3 spans 15 amino acids. Trimming at V came to 2 bases and at J to 0 bases, leaving 4 bases not matched to a gene.

The CDR3 DNA follows: TGTGCCAGCAGCCCTGGACTAGCAACCCAAGAGACCCAGTACTTC. Encoded protein: CASSPGLATQETQYF. The chain has TRBV11-2 and TRBJ2-5; TRBD2 matches 8 bases. CDR1 is SGHAT, CDR2 FQNNGV, per germline. This CDR3 has 15 residues. The V and J ends lost 5 bases and 1 base, in that order; junction bases with no gene match: 6.

The CDR3 spells CASSQDSRVRYEQYF. The CDR3 coding sequence is TGCGCCAGCAGCCAAGATTCCAGGGTTCGATACGAGCAGTACTTC. The chain joins TRBV4-1 to TRBJ2-7; TRBD1 is a possible D gene (5 bases). This CDR3 has 15 residues. The germline gives CDR1 MGHRA, CDR2 YSYEKL. The V and J ends lost 0 bases and 4 bases respectively, with 13 bases between them.

CDR3 residues: CASSPNRDRQETQYF. The CDR3 DNA is TGTGCCAGCTCGCCGAACCGGGACAGACAAGAGACCCAGTACTTC. The chain uses TRBV18 and TRBJ2-5; TRBD1 matches at 7 bases. Looked up from germline, CDR1 is KGHSH and CDR2 is LQKENI. This CDR3 is 15 amino acids long. The junction had 9 bases not matched to a gene; V was cut back by 6 bases and J by 2 bases.

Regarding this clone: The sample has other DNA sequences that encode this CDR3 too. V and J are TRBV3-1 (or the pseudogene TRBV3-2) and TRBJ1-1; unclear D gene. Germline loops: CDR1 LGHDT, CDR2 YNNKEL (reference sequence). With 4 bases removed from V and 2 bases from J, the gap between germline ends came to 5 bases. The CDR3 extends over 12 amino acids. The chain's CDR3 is CASSRGNTEAFF. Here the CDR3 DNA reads TGTGCCAGCAGCCGAGGAAACACTGAAGCTTTCTTT.